The 20 T cell receptor beta chains reported below all come from one sample, sequenced in a study of identical twins. TCRdb analysed the 5' RACE reads with MiXCR anew, one entry per CDR3 protein. The sample holds roughly 480,000 distinct CDR3 sequences, 20% to 25% seen once. The same sample was also used in a study of T cells expressing NK-cell markers.

The sample comprised CD4+ T cells sorted from blood. These TCRs come from a young woman in good health.

The gene calls are TRBV18 and TRBJ1-1; D call uncertain. CDR1 and CDR2 from the germline V gene are KGHSH and LQKENI. Trimming removed 2 bases at V and 0 bases at J, with 7 bases between. The CDR3 spans 14 residues. The CDR3 DNA sequence: TGTGCCAGCTCACCAACGCGATTGAACACTGAAGCTTTCTTT. Protein: CASSPTRLNTEAFF.

This clonotype has only a few counts. This chain joins TRBV5-1 and TRBJ1-1, with D perhaps TRBD1 (5 bases). Germline lookup yields CDR1 SGHRS and CDR2 YFSETQ. V was cut by 1 base and J by 3 bases, with 16 bases left in between. The CDR3 contains 16 residues. The CDR3 sequence is CASSLWWRGTDTEAFF. In nucleotides, the CDR3 is TGCGCCAGCAGCTTGTGGTGGCGGGGCACAGACACTGAAGCTTTCTTT.

This clonotype was found a few times. The chain carries TRBV12-3 or TRBV12-4 and TRBJ2-7; D is possibly TRBD2 (6 bases). The CDR3 is 20 residues long. V was clipped by 5 bases and J by 0 bases, with 29 bases between them. CDR3 sequence reads: CASSPALTAVAGRSSYEQYF. CDR3 coding DNA: TGTGCCAGCAGTCCCGCCTTAACGGCGGTGGCGGGGCGGAGCTCCTACGAGCAGTACTTC.

This clonotype appeared a few times. The chain links TRBV29-1 to TRBJ1-1; TRBD1 aligns across 7 bases. The CDR3 is 13 amino acids. The germline gives CDR1 SQVTM, CDR2 ANQGSEA. V trimming: 6 bases; J trimming: 1 base; junction bases outside the gene matches: 5. The CDR3 here is CSVAGTENTEAFF. CDR3 coding DNA: TGCAGCGTCGCCGGGACAGAGAACACTGAAGCTTTCTTT.

The rearrangement joins TRBV6-2 or TRBV6-3 to TRBJ2-2, with D unresolved. Per the germline V gene, CDR1 is MNHEY and CDR2 is SVGEGT. Trimming took 4 bases from V and 7 from J, leaving 22 bases between them. This CDR3 is 17 amino acids long. The CDR3 sequence: CASSFPVRGFHGGELFF. Here the CDR3 DNA reads TGTGCCAGCAGTTTCCCGGTAAGAGGATTCCATGGCGGGGAGCTGTTTTTT.

This clonotype came up a few times. CDR3 sequence (DNA): TGTGCCAGCAGCCCCATAGGCCAGGGTGAAAAACTGTTTTTT. Translation gives CASSPIGQGEKLFF. This chain links TRBV7-3 with TRBJ1-4, with TRBD1 as a possible D gene (5 bases). Trimming shortened V by 5 bases and J by 7 bases, and 14 bases separated the two germline ends. Germline CDR1 is SGHTA and CDR2 is FQGTGA. CDR3 length equals 14 residues.

The chain links TRBV4-2 to TRBJ2-1; weak D call: TRBD1 (6 bases). Germline CDR1 and CDR2: LGHNA and YNFKEQ. The CDR3 totals 14 residues. V lost 0 bases to trimming and J lost 6 bases, with 9 bases between them. CDR3 region: CASSQDWGPNEQFF. CDR3 nucleotides: TGTGCCAGCAGCCAAGATTGGGGGCCCAATGAGCAGTTCTTC.

The rearrangement uses TRBV15 and TRBJ2-7; D unresolved. The V and J ends lost 3 bases and 1 base respectively, with 13 bases between them. The CDR3 covers 15 residues. Germline assignment: CDR1 LNHNV and CDR2 YYDKDF (reference sequence). As DNA, the CDR3 is TGTGCCACCAGCAGTCTTAGGAACGGTTCCTACGAGCAGTACTTC. Protein product: CATSSLRNGSYEQYF.

This chain joins TRBV29-1 and TRBJ2-5, with D possibly TRBD1 on 6 matching bases. The length of the CDR3 is 13 residues. V was shortened by 2 bases and J by 2 bases, with 9 bases between the two germline ends. Germline CDR1 and CDR2: SQVTM and ANQGSEA. CDR3 sequence (DNA): TGCAGCGTTGAACAGGGGTTTCAAGAGACCCAGTACTTC. It yields the protein CSVEQGFQETQYF.

The table lists this clonotype with a few counts. This chain links TRBV14 with TRBJ2-2, with TRBD2 matching 10 bases. Per the germline V gene, CDR1 is SGHDN and CDR2 is FVKESK. This CDR3 is built from 16 residues. V trimming: 2 bases; J trimming: 6 bases; junction bases outside the gene matches: 6. CDR3 residues: CASSQPGLAMAGELFF. In nucleotides, the CDR3 is TGTGCCAGCAGCCAACCGGGACTAGCGATGGCCGGGGAGCTGTTTTTT.

The chain couples TRBV7-9 to TRBJ2-3; perhaps TRBD2 as D (6 bases). Per the germline V gene, CDR1 is SEHNR and CDR2 is FQNEAQ (reference sequence). Trimming stripped 5 bases from V and 10 bases from J, with 25 bases between. The CDR3 has 16 residues. CDR3 nucleotides: TGTGCCAGCAGCCCCCGGGGTAGCGGAAAGATGGGCGCGCAGTATTTT. Translation: CASSPRGSGKMGAQYF.

About this clonotype itself: At one of its ends the junction is not consistent with the germline gene, which may arise from a read error. This sequence joins TRBV5-4 and TRBJ2-2; a weak D match, TRBD1 (6 bases). Germline lookup yields CDR1 SGHNT and CDR2 YYREEE (reference sequence). CDR3 length equals 15 residues. CDR3 sequence (DNA): TGTGCCAGCAGCTTGGCCGCCACAGGGACCGAGGAGCTGTTTTTT. Translating it yields CASSLAATGTEELFF.

J is TRBJ2-7 and V is TRBV10-3; D is ambiguous. The V end was cut by 11 bases, the J end by 2 bases, with 13 bases between. This CDR3 has 12 amino acids. Germline V lookup: CDR1 ENHRY, CDR2 SYGVKD. DNA of the CDR3: TGTGCCTCGAGGACCCGAACCTACGAGCAGTACTTC. Encoded protein: CASRTRTYEQYF.

The rearrangement joins TRBV7-2 to TRBJ1-1, with D uncertain. V shed 6 bases and J shed 5 bases, with 10 bases lying between them. The CDR3 extends over 12 amino acids. In germline, CDR1 is SGHTA, CDR2 FQGNSA. Here the CDR3 DNA reads TGTGCCAGCAGGAGCATGGAAACTGAAGCTTTCTTT. It yields the protein CASRSMETEAFF.

The chain has TRBV29-1 and TRBJ2-3, with a possible D match to TRBD2 (6 bases). The length of the CDR3 is 19 residues. The V gene lost 4 bases and the J gene lost 4 bases, with 30 bases spanning the gap. The germline V gene has CDR1 SQVTM and CDR2 ANQGSEA. As DNA, the CDR3 is TGCAGCGTTGCCGGATTACCCGCGGATCGGGAGAGTTTGTCAGATACGCAGTATTTT. This codes for CSVAGLPADRESLSDTQYF.

The V and J genes are TRBV20-1 and TRBJ2-1, with 10 bases identical to TRBD2. V shed 0 bases, J shed 7 bases, and the junction held 3 bases outside the gene matches. Looked up from germline, CDR1 is DFQATT and CDR2 is SNEGSKA (reference sequence). The CDR3 consists of 14 residues. The chain's CDR3 is CSARDLAGDNEQFF. CDR3 sequence (DNA): TGCAGTGCTAGAGACCTAGCGGGAGATAATGAGCAGTTCTTC.

There are a few counts of this clonotype. The chain links TRBV24-1 to TRBJ2-1; possibly TRBD1 or TRBD2 for D (5 bases each). The germline V gene encodes CDR1 KGHDR and CDR2 SFDVKD. Trimming left V 4 bases short and J 8 bases short, with 20 bases between. The CDR3 contains 16 residues. In nucleotides, the CDR3 is TGTGCCACCAGTGACCTAATGGGGGACGTAGGGGATGAGCAGTTCTTC. It codes for CATSDLMGDVGDEQFF.

J is TRBJ2-1 and V is TRBV5-4, with 12 bases identical to TRBD2. CDR1 and CDR2 (germline): SGHNT, YYREEE (reference sequence). This CDR3 region has 23 residues. Trimming removed 0 bases from V and 0 bases from J; junction bases left unmatched: 19. CDR3 sequence: CASSLVHRRLAGVFIGSYNEQFF. CDR3 sequence (DNA): TGTGCCAGCAGCTTGGTTCACCGAAGACTAGCGGGAGTGTTCATCGGCTCCTACAATGAGCAGTTCTTC. Together with reference TRBV5-4 and TRBJ2-1, the CDR3 gives the full variable domain: ETGVTQSPTHLIKTRGQQVTLRCSSQSGHNTVSWYQQALGQGPQFIFQYYREEENGRGNFPPRFSGLQFPNYSSELNVNALELDDSALYLCASSLVHRRLAGVFIGSYNEQFFGPGTRLTVL.

The chain joins TRBV12-3 or TRBV12-4 to TRBJ2-2; D is uncertain. The CDR3 contains 13 residues. The germline V and J ends were trimmed by 2 bases and 4 bases, with 5 bases remaining between them. CDR3 loop: CASSLRSTGELFF. The DNA of the CDR3 is TGTGCCAGCAGTTTACGGAGCACCGGGGAGCTGTTTTTT.

The table lists this clonotype with a count of one. The CDR3 spells CASSLVSAGPDTQYF. CDR3 bases: TGTGCCAGCAGCTTAGTGTCGGCAGGTCCAGATACGCAGTATTTT. The chain couples TRBV7-2 to TRBJ2-3; D is unresolved. This CDR3 contains 15 residues. CDR1 is SGHTA, CDR2 FQGNSA, per germline. Trimming shortened V by 1 base and J by 4 bases, and 12 bases separated the two germline ends.